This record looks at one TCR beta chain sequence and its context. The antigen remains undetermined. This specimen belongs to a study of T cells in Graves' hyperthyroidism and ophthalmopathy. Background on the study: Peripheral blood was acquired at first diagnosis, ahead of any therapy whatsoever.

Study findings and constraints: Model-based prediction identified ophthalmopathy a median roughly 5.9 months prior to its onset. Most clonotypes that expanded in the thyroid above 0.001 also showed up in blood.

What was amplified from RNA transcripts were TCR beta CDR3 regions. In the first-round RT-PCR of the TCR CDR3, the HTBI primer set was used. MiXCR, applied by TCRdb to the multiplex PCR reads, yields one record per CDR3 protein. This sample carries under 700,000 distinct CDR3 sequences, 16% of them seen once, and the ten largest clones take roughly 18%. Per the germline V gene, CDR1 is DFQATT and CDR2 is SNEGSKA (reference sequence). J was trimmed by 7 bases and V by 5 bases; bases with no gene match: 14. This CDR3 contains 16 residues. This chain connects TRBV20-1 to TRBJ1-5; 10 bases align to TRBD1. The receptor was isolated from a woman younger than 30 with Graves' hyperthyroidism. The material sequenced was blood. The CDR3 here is CSADRGRFGRGQPQHF. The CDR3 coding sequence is TGCAGTGCTGACAGGGGGCGATTTGGAAGGGGCCAGCCCCAGCATTTT.